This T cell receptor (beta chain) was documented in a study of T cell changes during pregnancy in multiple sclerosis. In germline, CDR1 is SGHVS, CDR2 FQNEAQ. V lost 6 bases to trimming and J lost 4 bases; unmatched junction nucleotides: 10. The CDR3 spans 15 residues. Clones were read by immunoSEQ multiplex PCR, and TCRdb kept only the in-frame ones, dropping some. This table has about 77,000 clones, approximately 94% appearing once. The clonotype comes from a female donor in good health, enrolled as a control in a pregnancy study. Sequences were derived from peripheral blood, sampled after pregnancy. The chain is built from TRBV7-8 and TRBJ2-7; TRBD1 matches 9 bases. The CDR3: CASSFHRDRVYEQYF. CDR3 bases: TGTGCCAGCAGTTTCCACCGGGACAGGGTTTACGAGCAGTACTTC.